A selection of T cell receptor beta chains follows, all from one sample in a study of T cell responses to AZD1222 COVID-19 vaccine. The protocol was immunoSEQ multiplex PCR, while the TCRdb copy is restricted to in-frame clones and leaves out a portion. Seen here are roughly 80,000 clones, over 80% observed once, and the top ten hold about 3.1%. This material consisted of peripheral blood, taken on day 0 of AZD1222 vaccination. Receptors originate from an adult in good health. The CDR3 runs from the conserved cysteine through the conserved F or W. D genes are given only for firm matches. Clone size is not always given. Where it is, it says once, few, many or a class for expanded clones.

- - TRBJ2-7 TRBV27 CASSLSRSSYEQYF TGTGCCAGCAGTTTATCGAGGAGCTCCTACGAGCAGTACTTC
- - TRBJ1-1 TRBV7-9 CASSLVMGENTEAFF TGTGCCAGCAGCTTAGTTATGGGGGAGAACACTGAAGCTTTCTTT
- - TRBJ1-2 TRBV11-2 CASSLDREGYGYTF TGTGCCAGCAGCTTAGACAGGGAGGGCTATGGCTACACCTTC
- - TRBJ1-2 TRBV19 CASSIPGLEGGYTF TGTGCCAGTAGTATACCGGGGCTCGAGGGTGGCTACACCTTC
TRBD1 few TRBJ2-2 TRBV9 CASSVEGGWTGELFF TGTGCCAGCAGCGTAGAAGGGGGCTGGACCGGGGAGCTGTTTTTT
TRBD2 - TRBJ2-7 TRBV7-2 CASSLGSGRAFEQYF TGTGCCAGCAGCTTAGGTAGCGGGAGGGCCTTCGAGCAGTACTTC
- - TRBJ1-2 TRBV6-2/TRBV6-3 CASSPTVGPYGYTF TGTGCCAGCAGCCCGACGGTTGGTCCCTATGGCTACACCTTC
- - TRBJ1-5 TRBV21-1 CASSKGAESDQPQHF TGTGCCAGCAGCAAAGGGGCAGAAAGCGATCAGCCCCAGCATTTT
- once TRBJ2-1 TRBV24-1 CATSDGLQEQFF TGTGCCACCAGTGATGGACTCCAAGAGCAGTTCTTC
- - TRBJ1-5 TRBV18 CASSPVGSNQPQHF TGTGCCAGCTCACCTGTAGGGAGCAATCAGCCCCAGCATTTT
- - TRBJ1-2 TRBV7-9 CASSPGAGVAYGYTF TGTGCCAGCAGCCCAGGGGCAGGGGTGGCCTATGGCTACACCTTC
- once TRBJ2-7 TRBV10-1 CASKASAFYEQYF TGCGCCAGCAAAGCTAGCGCCTTCTACGAGCAGTACTTC
- - TRBJ1-2 TRBV7-9 CASSRDHDYGYTF TGTGCCAGCAGCCGGGACCACGACTATGGCTACACCTTC
- - TRBJ2-1 TRBV19 CASSPRQSYNEQFF TGTGCCAGTAGTCCACGACAGAGCTACAATGAGCAGTTCTTC
- - TRBJ1-5 TRBV27 CASSFRGVNQPQHF TGTGCCAGCAGTTTTCGGGGAGTTAATCAGCCCCAGCATTTT
TRBD2 - TRBJ2-1 TRBV13 CASSSGRGVWSGGSDEQFF TGTGCCAGCAGCTCTGGCCGGGGAGTATGGAGCGGGGGGAGCGATGAGCAGTTCTTC
TRBD1 - TRBJ2-3 TRBV27 CASSPWKGAVDTQYF TGTGCCAGCAGTCCCTGGAAGGGGGCAGTAGATACGCAGTATTTT
- - TRBJ1-3 TRBV7-2 CASSLHVTSGNTIYF TGTGCCAGCAGCCTACATGTCACCTCTGGAAACACCATATATTTT
TRBD1 - TRBJ2-7 TRBV19 CASSIHRDRGTYEQYF TGTGCCAGTAGTATCCACCGGGACAGGGGAACCTACGAGCAGTACTTC
- - TRBJ2-2 TRBV5-1 CASSLTGNTGELFF TGCGCCAGCAGCTTGACAGGGAACACCGGGGAGCTGTTTTTT
- - TRBJ2-7 TRBV3-1/TRBV3-2 CASSRQAYEQYF TGTGCCAGCAGCCGCCAAGCCTACGAGCAGTACTTC
TRBD1 - TRBJ1-1 TRBV11-2 CASSDGQGKNTEAFF TGTGCCAGCAGCGACGGACAGGGCAAGAACACTGAAGCTTTCTTT
- - TRBJ2-3 TRBV7-9 CASKGTLSTDTQYF TGTGCCAGCAAGGGGACTCTAAGCACAGATACGCAGTATTTT
TRBD2 - TRBJ2-3 TRBV5-5 CASSLETSGGMNTQYF TGTGCCAGCAGCTTGGAGACTAGCGGGGGGATGAATACGCAGTATTTT
- - TRBJ2-2 TRBV9 CASRGGFTGELFF TGTGCCAGCAGAGGGGGGTTCACCGGGGAGCTGTTTTTT
- - TRBJ1-4 TRBV7-2 CASSLGFRGNEKLFF TGTGCCAGCAGCTTAGGATTCAGGGGTAATGAAAAACTGTTTTTT
- - TRBJ1-1 TRBV6-2/TRBV6-3 CASSYGTNTEAFF TGTGCCAGCAGTTATGGTACGAACACTGAAGCTTTCTTT
- once TRBJ2-1 TRBV9 CASSVQGNNEQFF TGTGCCAGCAGCGTCCAGGGGAACAATGAGCAGTTCTTC
- - TRBJ1-1 TRBV7-9 CASSFVGSTEAFF TGTGCCAGCAGCTTTGTGGGTAGCACTGAAGCTTTCTTT
TRBD2 - TRBJ2-3 TRBV7-2 CAITLIAGVADTQYF TGTGCCATCACACTTATAGCGGGAGTCGCAGATACGCAGTATTTT
- - TRBJ2-1 TRBV18 CASSLGLDEQFF TGTGCCAGCTCCCTGGGGCTCGATGAGCAGTTCTTC
TRBD1 - TRBJ1-2 TRBV12-3/TRBV12-4 CASRPGGLYGYTF TGTGCCAGCAGACCAGGGGGCCTCTATGGCTACACCTTC
TRBD2 - TRBJ2-1 TRBV5-1 CASSSRLAEGYNEQFF TGCGCCAGCAGCTCGAGACTAGCGGAGGGCTACAATGAGCAGTTCTTC
- - TRBJ2-5 TRBV15 CATSRRTQETQYF TGTGCCACCAGCAGAAGAACCCAAGAGACCCAGTACTTC
- few TRBJ2-7 TRBV12-3/TRBV12-4 CASSLGVSYEQYF TGTGCCAGCAGTTTGGGGGTCTCCTACGAGCAGTACTTC
- - TRBJ1-6 TRBV7-8 CASSLEGWSPLHF TGTGCCAGCAGCTTAGAGGGCTGGTCACCCCTCCACTTT
- - TRBJ2-7 TRBV7-2 CASSHRTGTYEQYF TGTGCCAGCAGCCACCGTACAGGGACCTACGAGCAGTACTTC
- - TRBJ2-7 TRBV20-1 CSALISYEQYF TGCAGTGCGTTGATCTCCTACGAGCAGTACTTC
TRBD2 - TRBJ2-7 TRBV3-1/TRBV3-2 CASSHSGSQYF TGTGCCAGCAGCCATAGCGGGAGTCAGTACTTC
- once TRBJ2-3 TRBV11-3 CASHPSDTQYF TGTGCCAGTCACCCATCAGATACGCAGTATTTT
- few TRBJ2-7 TRBV10-3 CAISEGLTYEQYF TGTGCCATCAGTGAGGGGTTAACCTACGAGCAGTACTTC
- - TRBJ1-4 TRBV9 CASSVLGAPLEKLFF TGTGCCAGCAGCGTATTGGGGGCTCCCCTCGAAAAACTGTTTTTT
- once TRBJ2-5 TRBV6-4 CASSAGTFPGETQYF TGTGCCAGCAGTGCCGGGACCTTCCCAGGGGAGACCCAGTACTTC
TRBD1 few TRBJ2-7 TRBV5-1 CASSLAGQGGEQYF TGCGCCAGCAGCTTGGCCGGACAGGGGGGAGAGCAGTACTTC
- - TRBJ1-2 TRBV25-1 CASRTDDGYTF TGTGCCAGCAGGACAGATGATGGCTACACCTTC
- - TRBJ2-7 TRBV7-9 CASSLGGREQYF TGTGCCAGCAGCTTAGGGGGGCGTGAGCAGTACTTC
- - TRBJ2-1 TRBV19 CASKVTGSNEQFF TGTGCCAGTAAAGTGACAGGCAGCAATGAGCAGTTCTTC
- - TRBJ1-4 TRBV21-1 CASMGGIRANEKLFF TGTGCCAGCATGGGAGGGATCCGGGCTAATGAAAAACTGTTTTTT
TRBD1 - TRBJ2-7 TRBV25-1 CASRMTGGLYEQYF TGTGCCAGCAGGATGACAGGGGGCCTCTACGAGCAGTACTTC
- - TRBJ2-3 TRBV5-1 CASREGPTDTQYF TGCGCCAGCAGGGAGGGGCCCACAGATACGCAGTATTTT
- - TRBJ1-4 TRBV7-6 CASSSTGWANEKLFF TGTGCCAGCAGCTCTACAGGGTGGGCTAATGAAAAACTGTTTTTT
TRBD2 - TRBJ2-7 TRBV5-6 CASSWSTGTSGGLTYEQYF TGTGCCAGCAGCTGGTCAACCGGGACTAGCGGGGGCCTAACCTACGAGCAGTACTTC
- - TRBJ1-6 TRBV7-9 CASSSRNPTETHSPLHF TGTGCCAGCAGCTCAAGGAATCCGACAGAGACTCATTCACCCCTCCACTTT
- - TRBJ2-4 TRBV5-6 CASSSGGGLGKNIQYF TGTGCCAGCAGCTCAGGGGGGGGCCTAGGCAAAAACATTCAGTACTTC
TRBD2 - TRBJ2-2 TRBV9 CASSPQTSGNIFF TGTGCCAGCAGCCCACAGACTAGCGGCAACATTTTTTTT
TRBD1 - TRBJ1-2 TRBV2 CASSVGVQGTTSYGYTF TGTGCCAGCAGTGTTGGGGTACAGGGGACGACCAGCTATGGCTACACCTTC